The present entry profiles one TCR beta chain with its context. No antigen is known for it. At one end the junction does not follow the germline gene, possibly because of a read error. The data stem from a study of CD8 T cells in Susac syndrome. After extraction with the RNeasy kit, about 0.45 to 1 ug of the RNA was reverse transcribed using random hexamers. Multiplex immunoSEQ PCR targeted 54 Vbeta and 13 Jbeta TCR beta segments. One entry per CDR3 protein, called by TCRdb with MiXCR from the immunoSEQ multiplex PCR reads. The table lists 400,000 to 550,000 distinct CDR3 sequences, around 85% of them singletons, with 0.12% in the top ten. Germline V gene data show CDR1 as SGHRS and CDR2 as YFSETQ. The CDR3 is 15 residues long. Overall study findings and caveats: The number of individuals included in the study's TCR sequencing and HLA analysis was acknowledged as relatively small.

TCR beta sequencing was performed on blood CD8+ and CD4+ T cells. The authors negatively isolated CD8+ and CD4+ T cells and FACS-enriched TEMRA cells. This receptor was taken from a human donor with multiple sclerosis. The sample taken for sequencing was CD8+ T cells from PBMCs. The V call is TRBV5-1, the J call TRBJ2-7, with D possibly being TRBD2 (5 bases). The CDR3 protein is CASSPRTGSDYGQYF. The CDR3 DNA reads as TGCGCCAGCAGCCCTCGCACGGGGAGCGACTACGGGCAGTACTTC.